The present entry profiles one T cell receptor (beta chain) with its context. The data derive from a study of blood T cell repertoires in COVID-19. Study-level information: From the United States, Italy and Spain came samples of acute and convalescent COVID-19.

Those enrolled in Seattle joined during active infection and were followed longitudinally afterward. Germline V CDR1 and CDR2: MNHEY, SVGAGI. Trimming removed 0 bases at V and 7 bases at J, with 9 bases between. The CDR3 length is 14 residues. TCRdb keeps only in-frame clones here, not all; method: immunoSEQ multiplex PCR. Of about 300,000 clones in the sample, roughly 86% are singletons; the top ten hold 1.8%. The receptor comes from a young woman with COVID-19, enrolled during active disease. This chain connects TRBV6-5 to TRBJ1-4, with D unclear. The sample comprised peripheral blood. CDR3 DNA: TGTGCCAGCAGTTACTCGTTCGGTGGTGAAAAACTGTTTTTT. Protein sequence: CASSYSFGGEKLFF.